This is a list of T cell receptor beta chains from one sample in a study of CD8 T cells in ankylosing spondylitis. TCRdb fed the 5' RACE reads into MiXCR, producing one record per CDR3 protein. The data show about 240,000 distinct CDR3 sequences, more than 20% seen once. Sequencing used blood, either unsorted or a sorted T cell fraction (not recorded which). The receptors originated from a male donor with ankylosing spondylitis or in good health (not recorded which). The CDR3 runs from the conserved cysteine through the conserved F or W. D genes are given only for firm matches. Rows give clone size only sometimes, using once, few, many, or a class for an expanded clone.

abundance	d_gene	len	v_gene	j_gene	CDR3aa	CDR3nt
NA	NA	14	TRBV20-1	TRBJ2-3	CSARDWTGEDTQYF	TGCAGTGCTAGGGACTGGACCGGAGAAGATACGCAGTATTTT
few	NA	15	TRBV5-4	TRBJ2-5	CASSSPAEIKETQYF	TGTGCCAGCAGCTCCCCAGCGGAAATAAAAGAGACCCAGTACTTC
many	TRBD1	13	TRBV5-1	TRBJ2-7	CASSPDRAYEQYF	TGCGCCAGCAGCCCGGACAGGGCCTACGAGCAGTACTTC
many	NA	12	TRBV20-1	TRBJ2-5	CSAIVHRETQYF	TGCAGTGCCATTGTGCACCGGGAGACCCAGTACTTC
few	TRBD1	16	TRBV12-3/TRBV12-4	TRBJ1-4	CASSTTRTGMGEKLFF	TGTGCCAGCAGTACCACCCGGACAGGGATGGGTGAAAAACTGTTTTTT
many	TRBD1	14	TRBV18	TRBJ2-1	CASSPYRGPDEQFF	TGTGCCAGCTCACCGTACAGGGGGCCTGATGAGCAGTTCTTC
NA	NA	12	TRBV6-5	TRBJ1-5	CASSDRRDTQHF	TGTGCCAGCAGCGACAGACGGGATACGCAGCATTTT
many	TRBD2	14	TRBV11-2	TRBJ2-3	CASGYAGGADTQYF	TGTGCCAGCGGATACGCGGGGGGCGCAGATACGCAGTATTTT
few	NA	12	TRBV10-3	TRBJ2-1	CAISPGGNEQFF	TGTGCCATCAGTCCTGGGGGAAATGAGCAGTTCTTC
NA	NA	12	TRBV2	TRBJ2-6	CASSDSANVLTF	TGTGCCAGCAGTGACTCAGCCAACGTCCTGACTTTC
many	TRBD2	15	TRBV20-1	TRBJ2-1	CSFPSLAGMHNEQFF	TGCAGTTTCCCATCGCTAGCGGGAATGCACAATGAGCAGTTCTTC
few	NA	16	TRBV6-1	TRBJ2-7	CASSRGGGGHAYEQYF	TGTGCCAGCAGCCGAGGAGGTGGGGGACACGCCTACGAGCAGTACTTC